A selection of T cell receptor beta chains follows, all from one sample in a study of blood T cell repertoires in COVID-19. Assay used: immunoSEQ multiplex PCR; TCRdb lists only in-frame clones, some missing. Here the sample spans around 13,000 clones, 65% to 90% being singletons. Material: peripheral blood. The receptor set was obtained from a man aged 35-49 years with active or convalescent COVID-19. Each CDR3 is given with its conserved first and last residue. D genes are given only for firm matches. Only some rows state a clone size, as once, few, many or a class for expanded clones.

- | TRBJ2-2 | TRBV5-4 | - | TGTGCCAGCAGCTTGGCGGGAGTTAACACCGGGGAGCTGTTTTTT | CASSLAGVNTGELFF
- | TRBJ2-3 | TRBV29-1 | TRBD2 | TGCAGCGTTGTACCCAGCGGGAGGCTCACAGATACGCAGTATTTT | CSVVPSGRLTDTQYF
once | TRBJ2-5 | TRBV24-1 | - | TGTGCCACCAAAGGGGAAGTCGCGGAGACCCAGTACTTC | CATKGEVAETQYF
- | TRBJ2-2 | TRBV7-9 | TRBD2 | TGTGCCAGCAGCTACGTAACTAGCGGAGACACCGGGGAGCTGTTTTTT | CASSYVTSGDTGELFF
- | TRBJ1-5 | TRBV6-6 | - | TGTGCCAGCAGTCTCGAGGGGGATCAGCCCCAGCATTTT | CASSLEGDQPQHF
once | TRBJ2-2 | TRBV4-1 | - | TGCGCCAGCAGCCAAGTATCGGGGAGAGGCACCGGGGAGCTGTTTTTT | CASSQVSGRGTGELFF
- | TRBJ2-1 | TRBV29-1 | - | TGCAGCGTCCTTCCCGGGACATCCTACAATGAGCAGTTCTTC | CSVLPGTSYNEQFF
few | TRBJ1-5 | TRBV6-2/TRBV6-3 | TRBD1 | TGTGCCAGCAGTTTTACAGGGGGCGCGGGCAATCAGCCCCAGCATTTT | CASSFTGGAGNQPQHF
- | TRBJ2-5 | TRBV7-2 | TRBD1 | TGTGCCAGCAGCTCGCCCCGAACCAGGGGGCGGCGAGAGACCCAGTACTTC | CASSSPRTRGRRETQYF
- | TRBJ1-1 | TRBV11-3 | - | TGTGCCAGCAGCTTAGATAGCTGGGAGGGTTTAACTGAAGCTTTCTTT | CASSLDSWEGLTEAFF